One and the same sample provided the 9 T cell receptor beta chains below, sequenced in a study of blood T cell repertoires in COVID-19 (dated by TCRdb to the early 2020s). Receptor libraries were prepared by the immunoSEQ multiplex PCR assay. In its TCRdb copy, this immuneACCESS table keeps in-frame sequences only and misses some clones. Where compared with another copy, unresolved V genes explain less than half of these, and the others have no known cause. In this sample the table shows approximately 350,000 clones, around 90% of which occur a single time. The leading ten clones occupy more than 3% of the sample. Material for sequencing was peripheral blood. The origin of the receptors is a woman aged 18-29 years who had recovered from COVID-19.

The chain uses TRBV4-3 and TRBJ1-1; D possibly corresponds to TRBD1 (6 bases). The CDR3 runs 13 residues. V was shortened by 0 bases and J by 8 bases, with 10 bases between the two germline ends. The germline CDR1 and CDR2 sequences are LGHNA and YSLEER. The CDR3 protein is CASSQEGGVEAFF. In nucleotides, the CDR3 is TGCGCCAGCAGCCAAGAAGGGGGGGTCGAAGCTTTCTTT.

This clone was detected only once. The chain links TRBV7-2 to TRBJ2-3, with TRBD2 matching over 10 bases. Looked up from germline, CDR1 is SGHTA and CDR2 is FQGNSA. Germline trimming cut 2 bases from V and 1 base from J; bases unmatched to any gene: 3. This CDR3 has 16 residues. This chain's CDR3 is CASSLPLAGGTDTQYF. Written as DNA, the CDR3 is TGTGCCAGCAGCTTACCTCTAGCGGGAGGCACAGATACGCAGTATTTT.

With respect to this clone: Other DNA sequences in this sample translate to the same CDR3. The chain has TRBV5-6 and TRBJ2-1, with 7 bases fitting TRBD2. Trimming cost V 1 base and J 4 bases; bases outside gene matches: 2. Germline lookup yields CDR1 SGHDT and CDR2 YYEEEE. This CDR3 region has 14 residues. The CDR3 is CASSLTAGYNEQFF. The CDR3 DNA reads as TGTGCCAGCAGCTTGACAGCGGGATACAATGAGCAGTTCTTC.

The chain joins TRBV7-2 to TRBJ2-1, with 7 bases that match TRBD2. Looked up from germline, CDR1 is SGHTA and CDR2 is FQGNSA. The CDR3 length is 15 residues. The trim removed 4 bases at V and 11 bases at J, leaving 14 bases unmatched. The CDR3 nucleotides are TGTGCCAGCAGCTCCACCGCGGGGGATACAATGAAGCAGTTCTTC. This codes for CASSSTAGDTMKQFF.

The chain recombines TRBV6-2 or TRBV6-3 with TRBJ2-7; TRBD2 matches at 13 bases. J gave up 2 bases and V 2 bases, and 6 bases lay outside the gene matches. The CDR3 consists of 17 residues. The V gene's germline CDR1 is MNHEY and CDR2 SVGEGT. The CDR3 bases are TGTGCCAGCAGTTACGCCGGACTAGCGGGAGTTGCCTACGAGCAGTACGTC. Residues: CASSYAGLAGVAYEQYV.

The V and J genes are TRBV7-8 and TRBJ1-2, with a possible D match to TRBD1 (6 bases). Germline CDR1 and CDR2: SGHVS and FQNEAQ. The CDR3 is 14 residues long. The V gene lost 2 bases and the J gene lost 4 bases, with 11 bases spanning the gap. The CDR3 is CASSLPGHLYGYTF. CDR3 sequence (DNA): TGTGCCAGCAGCTTACCGGGACACCTCTATGGCTACACCTTC.

This rearrangement joins TRBV6-1 to TRBJ1-2; TRBD1 is a possible D gene (5 bases). This CDR3 region has 13 residues. The germline CDR1 and CDR2 sequences are MNHNS and SASEGT. The germline V and J ends were trimmed by 2 bases and 2 bases, with 6 bases remaining between them. The CDR3 DNA reads TGTGCCAGCAGTGAACAGGGAAACTATGGCTACACCTTC. This encodes CASSEQGNYGYTF.

This chain connects TRBV6-2 or TRBV6-3 to TRBJ2-7, with 7 bases that match TRBD2. The germline V gene encodes CDR1 MNHEY and CDR2 SVGEGT. The CDR3 length is 18 residues. J was trimmed by 4 bases and V by 4 bases; bases with no gene match: 19. The DNA of the CDR3 is TGTGCCAGCAGTTCCTGGCGGACTGAGGGAGGGCCGAAATACGAGCAGTACGTC. This translates into CASSSWRTEGGPKYEQYV.

The V gene is TRBV7-2, the J gene TRBJ2-3; a weak D match, TRBD1 (5 bases). The V end was cut by 4 bases, the J end by 4 bases, with 21 bases between. Germline loops: CDR1 SGHTA, CDR2 FQGNSA. The CDR3 has 17 residues. CDR3 region: CASSSRTGLYIADTQYF. The CDR3 region has the DNA TGTGCCAGCAGCTCCAGAACAGGTTTATACATCGCAGATACGCAGTATTTT.